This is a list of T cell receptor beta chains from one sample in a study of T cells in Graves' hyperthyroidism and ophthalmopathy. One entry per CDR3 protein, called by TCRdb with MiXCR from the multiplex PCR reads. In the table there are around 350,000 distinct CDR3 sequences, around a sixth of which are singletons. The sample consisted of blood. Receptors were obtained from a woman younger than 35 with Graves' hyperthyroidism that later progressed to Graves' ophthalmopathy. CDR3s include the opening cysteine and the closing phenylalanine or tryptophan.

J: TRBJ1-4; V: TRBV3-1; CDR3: CASSQARVATNEKLFF
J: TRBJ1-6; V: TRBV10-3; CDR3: CAISPRGGSYNSPLHF
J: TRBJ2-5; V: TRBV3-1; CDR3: CASRDGQETQYF
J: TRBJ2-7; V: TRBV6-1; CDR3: CASIKGLTLYEQYF
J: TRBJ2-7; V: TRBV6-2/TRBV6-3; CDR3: CASSYSLGYEQYF
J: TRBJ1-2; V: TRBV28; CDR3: CASSLQGGQRDGYTF
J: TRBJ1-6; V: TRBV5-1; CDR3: CASSSPGQGASPLHF
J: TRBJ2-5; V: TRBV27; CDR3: CASRGSIQETQYF
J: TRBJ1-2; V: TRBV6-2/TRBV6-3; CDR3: CASSYIGDYGYTF
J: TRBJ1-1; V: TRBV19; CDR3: CASSSWGTTLEAFF
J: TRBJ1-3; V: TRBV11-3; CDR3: CASSLGNTIYF
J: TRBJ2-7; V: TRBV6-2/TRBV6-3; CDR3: CASSYDRTEILTPQYF
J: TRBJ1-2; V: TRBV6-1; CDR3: CASTRDSYYGYTF
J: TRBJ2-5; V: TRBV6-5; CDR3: CASSYSIGQGGETQYF
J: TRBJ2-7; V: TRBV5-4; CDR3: CASSRLVGDRPYEQYF
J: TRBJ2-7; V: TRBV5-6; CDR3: CASSLSSLYEQYF
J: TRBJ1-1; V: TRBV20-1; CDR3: CSARAGAWEAFF
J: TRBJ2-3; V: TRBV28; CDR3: CASSSTRTSTDTQYF
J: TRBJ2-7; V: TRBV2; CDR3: CASSEATGEGYEQYF